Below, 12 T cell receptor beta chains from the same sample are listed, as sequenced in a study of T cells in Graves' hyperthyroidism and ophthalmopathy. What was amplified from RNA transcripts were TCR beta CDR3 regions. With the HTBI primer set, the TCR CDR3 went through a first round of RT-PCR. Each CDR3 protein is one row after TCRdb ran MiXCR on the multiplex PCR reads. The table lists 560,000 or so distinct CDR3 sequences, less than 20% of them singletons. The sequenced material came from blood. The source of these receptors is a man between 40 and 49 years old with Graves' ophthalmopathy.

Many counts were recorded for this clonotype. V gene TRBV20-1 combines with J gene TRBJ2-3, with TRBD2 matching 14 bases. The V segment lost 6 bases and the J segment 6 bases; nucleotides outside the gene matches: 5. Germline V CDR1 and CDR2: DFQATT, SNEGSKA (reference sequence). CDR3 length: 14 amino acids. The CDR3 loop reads CSATTSGGVDTQYF. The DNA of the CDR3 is TGCAGTGCGACGACTAGCGGGGGGGTGGATACGCAGTATTTT.

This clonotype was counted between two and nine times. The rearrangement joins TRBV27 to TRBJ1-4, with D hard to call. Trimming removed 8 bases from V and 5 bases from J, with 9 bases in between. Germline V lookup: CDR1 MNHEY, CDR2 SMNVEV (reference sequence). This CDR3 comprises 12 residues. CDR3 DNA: TGTGCCAGCGGTAACTGGAATGAAAAACTGTTTTTT. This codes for CASGNWNEKLFF.

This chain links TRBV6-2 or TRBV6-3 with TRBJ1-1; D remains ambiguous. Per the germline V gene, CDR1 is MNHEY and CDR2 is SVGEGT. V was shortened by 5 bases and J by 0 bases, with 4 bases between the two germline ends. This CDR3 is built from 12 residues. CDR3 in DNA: TGTGCCAGCAGTCACATGAACACTGAAGCTTTCTTT. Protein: CASSHMNTEAFF.

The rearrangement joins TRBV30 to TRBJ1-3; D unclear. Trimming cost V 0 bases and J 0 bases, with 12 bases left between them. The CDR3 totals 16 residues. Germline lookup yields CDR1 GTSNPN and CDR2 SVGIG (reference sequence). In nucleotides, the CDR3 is TGTGCCTGGAGTGTAGACTTCTCGTTCTCTGGAAACACCATATATTTT. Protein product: CAWSVDFSFSGNTIYF.

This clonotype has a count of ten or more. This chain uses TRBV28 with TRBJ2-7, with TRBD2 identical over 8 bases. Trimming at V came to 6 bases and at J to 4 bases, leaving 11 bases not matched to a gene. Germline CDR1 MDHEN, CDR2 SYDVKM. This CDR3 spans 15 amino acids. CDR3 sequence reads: CASSEKAGVRYEQYF. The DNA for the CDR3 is TGTGCCAGCAGCGAGAAAGCGGGAGTCAGGTACGAGCAGTACTTC.

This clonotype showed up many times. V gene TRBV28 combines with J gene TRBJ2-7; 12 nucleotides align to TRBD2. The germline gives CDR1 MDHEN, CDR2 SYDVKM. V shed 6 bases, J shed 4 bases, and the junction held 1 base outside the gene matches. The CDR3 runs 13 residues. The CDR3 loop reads CASRTSGGYEQYF. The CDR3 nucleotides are TGTGCCAGCAGGACTAGCGGGGGTTACGAGCAGTACTTC.

CDR3 bases: TGTGCCAGCAGCCCCACAAAGGCGGGCACTGAAGCTTTCTTT. This codes for CASSPTKAGTEAFF. The chain joins TRBV4-2 to TRBJ1-1; D uncertain. The CDR3 consists of 14 residues. Germline-derived CDR1 and CDR2 are LGHNA and YNFKEQ. Deletions cut 4 bases from V and 4 bases from J, with 13 bases between.

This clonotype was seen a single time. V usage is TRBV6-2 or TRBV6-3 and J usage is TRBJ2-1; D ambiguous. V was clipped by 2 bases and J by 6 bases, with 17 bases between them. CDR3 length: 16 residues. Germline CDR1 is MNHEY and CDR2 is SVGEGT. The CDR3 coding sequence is TGTGCCAGCAGTTACCGTTTGTCCGACACCTGCAATGAGCAGTTCTTC. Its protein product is CASSYRLSDTCNEQFF.

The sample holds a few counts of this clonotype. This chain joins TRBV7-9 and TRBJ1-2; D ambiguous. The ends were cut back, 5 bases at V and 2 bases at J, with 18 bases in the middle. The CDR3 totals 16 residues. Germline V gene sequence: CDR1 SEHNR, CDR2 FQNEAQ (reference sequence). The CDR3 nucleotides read TGTGCCAGCAGCCTCTTTCTCACGACGGAAAACTATGGCTACACCTTC. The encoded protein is CASSLFLTTENYGYTF.

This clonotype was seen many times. The CDR3 DNA follows: TGTGCCAGCAGCCCCCCGATATACAATGAGCAGTTCTTC. It encodes CASSPPIYNEQFF. The rearrangement joins TRBV7-9 to TRBJ2-1; D is unresolved. The V end lost 5 bases, the J end lost 4 bases, and 9 bases lay between the germline ends. This CDR3 region has 13 residues. Looked up from germline, CDR1 is SEHNR and CDR2 is FQNEAQ (reference sequence).

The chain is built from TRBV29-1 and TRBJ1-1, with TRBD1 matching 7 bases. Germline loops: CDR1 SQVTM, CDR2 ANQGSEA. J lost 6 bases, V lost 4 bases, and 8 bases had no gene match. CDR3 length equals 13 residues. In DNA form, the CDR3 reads TGCAGCGTTGGGGCAGGGGGTCTCGCTGAAGCTTTCTTT. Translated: CSVGAGGLAEAFF.

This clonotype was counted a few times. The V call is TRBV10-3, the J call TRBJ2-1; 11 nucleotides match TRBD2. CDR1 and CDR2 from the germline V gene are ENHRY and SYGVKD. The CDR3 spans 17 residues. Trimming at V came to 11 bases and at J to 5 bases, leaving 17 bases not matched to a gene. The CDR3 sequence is CAPHLGSGRAINNEQFF. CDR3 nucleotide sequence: TGTGCCCCCCACCTGGGTAGCGGGAGGGCCATAAACAATGAGCAGTTCTTC.